Presented here are 27 T cell receptor beta chains from one specimen sequenced in a study of tumor-infiltrating lymphocytes in oesophageal squamous cell carcinoma. TCRdb fed the PCR reads into MiXCR, producing one record per CDR3 protein. The table has approximately 10,000 distinct CDR3 sequences, under 70% seen once. The sequenced material came from esophageal tumor tissue. The receptors come from a male donor with esophageal squamous cell carcinoma.

The V and J genes are TRBV7-8 and TRBJ2-7; D tentatively fits TRBD1 or TRBD2 (5 bases each). The germline V and J ends were trimmed by 7 bases and 0 bases, with 16 bases remaining between them. Germline V CDR1 and CDR2: SGHVS, FQNEAQ. The CDR3 consists of 15 residues. This chain's CDR3 is CASTGFQGPSYEQYF. For the CDR3, the DNA is TGTGCCAGCACCGGTTTTCAGGGACCCTCCTACGAGCAGTACTTC.

The chain joins TRBV7-2 to TRBJ1-4; D unclear. V was cut by 5 bases and J by 8 bases, with 15 bases left in between. CDR1 and CDR2 (germline): SGHTA, FQGNSA. CDR3 length equals 14 residues. DNA for the CDR3: TGTGCCAGCAGCGCCGGGGATATAGGGGAAAAACTGTTTTTT. Protein: CASSAGDIGEKLFF. Drawing the rest from reference TRBV7-2 and TRBJ1-4, the complete variable domain is GAGVSQSPSNKVTEKGKDVELRCDPISGHTALYWYRQSLGQGLEFLIYFQGNSAPDKSGLPSDRFSAERTGGSVSTLTIQRTQQEDSAVYLCASSAGDIGEKLFFGSGTQLSVL.

Notes on this clonotype: Since no conserved phenylalanine or tryptophan closes the CDR3, a read error is the likely cause. The DNA is left out, because the CDR3 cannot be placed on it with certainty; the CDR3 is given as TCRdb lists it. The CDR3 here is CASSLSRRGGYEQYFGS. The chain has TRBV7-8 and TRBJ2-7; TRBD2 was called by the table and not checked on the DNA. A total of 17 residues make up the CDR3, ends included. Germline values: CDR1 SGHVS, CDR2 FQNEAQ.

This chain connects TRBV7-3 to TRBJ2-4; 12 nucleotides agree with TRBD2. Near its end, the DNA agrees better with TRBJ2-7, so the J call may be wrong. The CDR3 is 14 amino acids. CDR1 and CDR2 (germline): SGHTA, FQGTGA. CDR3 in amino acids: CASSSLAGGREQYF. CDR3 bases: TGTGCCAGCAGCTCCCTAGCGGGGGGGCGCGAGCAGTACTTC.

Details on this clonotype: One end of the junction does not line up with germline, which may come from a read error. The chain employs TRBV5-3 and TRBJ2-7; possible D gene TRBD2, 5 bases. TRBV5-3 is an open reading frame whose function is uncertain. The CDR3 extends over 15 amino acids. CDR3 sequence: CASSFGGPLSYEQYF. In DNA form, the CDR3 reads TGTGCCAGCAGCTTTGGCGGGCCCCTTTCCTACGAGCAGTACTTC.

This clonotype has more than one count but fewer than ten. The V gene is TRBV2, the J gene TRBJ2-1, with D perhaps assigned TRBD1 or TRBD2 (6 bases each). V was cut by 8 bases and J by 1 base, with 18 bases left in between. Germline loops: CDR1 SNHLY, CDR2 FYNNEI. This CDR3 contains 16 residues. The CDR3 DNA reads TGTGCCAGCCGCTACGCGGGGACACTGTCCTACAATGAGCAGTTCTTC. It yields the protein CASRYAGTLSYNEQFF.

This chain links TRBV12-3 or TRBV12-4 with TRBJ2-7; D perhaps matches TRBD2 (6 bases). The length of the CDR3 is 15 residues. V dropped 8 bases and J dropped 7 bases, with 24 bases sitting between them. The CDR3: CASGALAGSYNEQYF. The DNA for the CDR3 is TGTGCCAGCGGTGCGTTGGCGGGATCCTACAATGAGCAGTACTTC.

This clonotype occurred many times. The chain uses TRBV6-1 and TRBJ2-7, with TRBD1 matching 8 bases. Germline lookup yields CDR1 MNHNS and CDR2 SASEGT. Unmatched junction bases numbered 6, after V lost 5 bases and J lost 3 bases. This CDR3 is built from 14 residues. The CDR3 protein is CASSRQGPNYEQYF. CDR3 DNA: TGTGCCAGCAGTCGACAGGGGCCGAACTACGAGCAGTACTTC.

Details on this clonotype: Just one base apart from a much larger clone, this may be a read error. V and J are TRBV5-6 and TRBJ2-5; D remains ambiguous. The tail of the sequence fits TRBJ2-1 better, so the J call may be wrong. This CDR3 spans 12 amino acids. CDR1 SGHDT and CDR2 YYEEEE come from the germline V gene. In DNA, the CDR3 is TGTGCCAGCAGCTTGAACTCCTACGAGCAGTTCTTC. It codes for CASSLNSYEQFF.

The chain employs TRBV20-1 and TRBJ2-1; tentative D call: TRBD2 (6 bases). The CDR3 covers 15 residues. Germline CDR1 reads DFQATT; CDR2 reads SNEGSKA (reference sequence). Trimming shortened V by 3 bases and J by 10 bases, and 22 bases separated the two germline ends. CDR3 sequence: CSASHPSGLEREQFF. The DNA for the CDR3 is TGCAGTGCTAGCCACCCCAGCGGGTTAGAACGAGAGCAGTTCTTC.

J is TRBJ2-1 and V is TRBV12-3 or TRBV12-4; D remains ambiguous. The CDR3 extends over 13 amino acids. Trimming pared 3 bases from V and 9 bases from J, leaving 12 bases between. The CDR3 bases are TGTGCCAGCAGTTTGTTCGAGGTGGGTGAGCAGTTCTTC. Amino acids: CASSLFEVGEQFF.

This chain joins TRBV28 and TRBJ2-5, with D unclear. Germline assignment: CDR1 MDHEN and CDR2 SYDVKM. The V end was cut by 4 bases, the J end by 4 bases, with 13 bases between. The length of the CDR3 is 14 residues. The CDR3 sequence is CASSSGTVSETQYF. CDR3 in DNA: TGTGCCAGCAGTTCGGGCACAGTGTCAGAGACCCAGTACTTC.

Regarding this clonotype: With a much larger clone just one base away, this may be a read error. The chain recombines TRBV7-3 with TRBJ2-6, with 9 bases lining up with TRBD1. TRBJ2-7 matches the DNA end more closely, so the J call is doubtful. CDR1 and CDR2 from the germline V gene are SGHTA and FQGTGA. The CDR3 is 14 residues long. The CDR3 DNA sequence: TGTGCCAGCAGCTTGGGGACAGGGATCCATGAGCAGTACTTC. Translation: CASSLGTGIHEQYF.

This clonotype is termed large. The CDR3 spells CASSLRGVSTDTQYF. The CDR3 coding sequence is TGTGCCAGCAGCTTAAGGGGGGTTAGCACAGATACGCAGTATTTT. V and J are TRBV7-9 and TRBJ2-3, with D possibly being TRBD1 or TRBD2 (6 bases each). The germline CDR1 and CDR2 sequences are SEHNR and FQNEAQ (reference sequence). Trimming left V 2 bases short and J 0 bases short, with 9 bases between. This CDR3 is 15 amino acids long.

The CDR3 DNA follows: TGTGCCAGCAGCTTCTACCGGGATAAAGAGACCCAGTACTTC. The encoded protein is CASSFYRDKETQYF. This sequence joins TRBV7-9 and TRBJ2-5; weak D call: TRBD2 (5 bases). In germline, CDR1 is SEHNR, CDR2 FQNEAQ (reference sequence). V lost 3 bases and J 3 bases, leaving 11 bases between the germline ends. The CDR3 is made up of 14 amino acids.

This chain uses TRBV7-6 with TRBJ2-2; TRBD2 aligns across 10 bases. Germline V gene lookup returns CDR1 SGHVS and CDR2 FNYEAQ. The J segment lost 4 bases and the V segment lost 8 bases, leaving 4 bases of the junction unmatched. CDR3 size: 14 residues. The CDR3 protein is CASVLAGGTGELFF. CDR3 DNA: TGTGCCAGCGTTTTAGCGGGGGGCACCGGGGAGCTGTTTTTT. Full variable domain (rest looked up from reference TRBV7-6 and TRBJ2-2): GAGVSQSPRYKVTKRGQDVALRCDPISGHVSLYWYRQALGQGPEFLTYFNYEAQQDKSGLPNDRFSAERPEGSISTLTIQRTEQRDSAMYRCASVLAGGTGELFFGEGSRLTVL.

This clonotype was picked up one time. The rearrangement uses TRBV28 and TRBJ2-3; no firm D call. The J call may be in error: the DNA end matches TRBJ2-7 better. Germline-derived CDR1 and CDR2 are MDHEN and SYDVKM. The CDR3 runs to 12 residues. The CDR3 here is CASSPQLNEQYF. The CDR3 DNA sequence: TGTGCCAGCAGTCCCCAACTCAATGAGCAGTACTTC.

This chain connects TRBV28 to TRBJ2-1; D gene ambiguous. The V and J ends lost 5 bases and 6 bases respectively, with 8 bases between them. The CDR3 covers 12 residues. Per the germline V gene, CDR1 is MDHEN and CDR2 is SYDVKM. CDR3 sequence (DNA): TGTGCCAGCAGTCCCCAACTCAATGAGCAGTTCTTC. Protein sequence: CASSPQLNEQFF.

To note about this clonotype: The conserved phenylalanine or tryptophan normally closing the CDR3 is absent here, so this likely arose from a read error. Because the CDR3's place on the DNA is in doubt, the DNA is left out and the CDR3 is given as listed by TCRdb. The chain links TRBV1 to TRBJ2-7. TRBV1 is an annotated pseudogene. The CDR3 region is 15 residues in length, termini included. The CDR3 sequence is CTQQNVTSKISVRVE.

This clonotype was counted between two and nine times. The rearrangement uses TRBV7-2 and TRBJ2-7, with D perhaps assigned TRBD1 or TRBD2 (5 bases each). The tail of the sequence fits TRBJ2-1 better, so the J call may be wrong. The CDR3 is made up of 14 amino acids. From germline, CDR1 is SGHTA and CDR2 FQGNSA. In nucleotides, the CDR3 is TGTGCCAGCAGCCCATCCGGGACGGGCAATGAGCAGTTCTTC. Translated: CASSPSGTGNEQFF.

The sample holds many counts of this clonotype. The chain carries TRBV4-2 and TRBJ2-4; D assignment may be TRBD1 or TRBD2 (5 bases each). CDR1 is LGHNA and CDR2 is YNFKEQ in the germline V gene. The V end was cut by 0 bases, the J end by 13 bases, with 19 bases between. The CDR3 is made up of 15 amino acids. The CDR3 here is CASSQDGTAREGQYF. DNA for the CDR3: TGTGCCAGCAGCCAAGATGGGACGGCCCGAGAGGGACAGTACTTC.

This clonotype was counted between two and nine times. Being one base from a much bigger clone, this may be a read error. CDR3 protein: CASRVPGLAGVGAYNEQYF. In DNA form, the CDR3 reads TGTGCCAGCAGGGTACCGGGACTAGCGGGAGTTGGCGCATACAATGAGCAGTACTTC. The chain carries TRBV28 and TRBJ2-5; 14 bases agree with TRBD2. V trimming: 6 bases; J trimming: 11 bases; junction bases outside the gene matches: 23. Germline V gives CDR1 MDHEN, CDR2 SYDVKM. The CDR3 has 19 amino acids.

The gene calls are TRBV7-1 and TRBJ2-1; TRBD1 matches 7 bases. The DNA end is more similar to TRBJ2-2, so the J call may be wrong. TRBV7-1 is marked as an open reading frame, function uncertain. CDR3 length equals 14 residues. The CDR3: CASSPDRATGELFF. CDR3 nucleotide sequence: TGTGCCAGCAGCCCCGACAGGGCGACCGGGGAGCTGTTTTTT.

The rearrangement links TRBV10-2 to TRBJ2-1; D perhaps matches TRBD1 (6 bases). The length of the CDR3 is 12 residues. Per germline, CDR1 WSHSY and CDR2 SAAADI. Deletions cut 5 bases from V and 9 bases from J, with 11 bases between. The CDR3 coding sequence is TGCGCCAGCAGTATGCAAGGGGGTGAGCAGTTCTTC. Translated: CASSMQGGEQFF.

This clonotype was observed at least ten times. The chain joins TRBV7-9 to TRBJ2-5, with TRBD1 matching over 7 bases. The germline V gene encodes CDR1 SEHNR and CDR2 FQNEAQ (reference sequence). J lost 2 bases, V lost 10 bases, and 7 bases had no gene match. CDR3 length equals 13 residues. In DNA, the CDR3 is TGTGCCACACGGGACAGTCTACAAGAGACCCAGTACTTC. Translating it yields CATRDSLQETQYF.

This clonotype is medium-sized in the sample. The chain combines TRBV6-1 with TRBJ2-1, with 9 positions matching TRBD2. Germline V gene lookup returns CDR1 MNHNS and CDR2 SASEGT. This CDR3 region has 14 residues. Trimming removed 6 bases from V and 8 bases from J; junction bases left unmatched: 8. The DNA of the CDR3 is TGTGCCAGCAGAACCGGGACTAGCTTTTATGAGCAGTTCTTC. Its translation: CASRTGTSFYEQFF.

This chain joins TRBV5-6 and TRBJ2-7, with D maybe TRBD1 (6 bases). TRBJ2-5 explains the end of the DNA better; the J call may be wrong. Germline-derived CDR1 and CDR2 are SGHDT and YYEEEE. CDR3 length equals 13 residues. The CDR3 loop is CASSLRGSETQYF. As DNA, the CDR3 is TGTGCCAGCAGCTTGAGGGGGAGCGAGACCCAGTACTTC.